This TCR beta chain was retrieved from a study of shared clonotypes between healthy human individuals. Overall study findings and caveats: Since donors were few, the genetic and exposure-history diversity represented was limited.

A remark on this clone: Its antigen is still unknown. The junction differs from germline at one of its ends, possibly a read error.

CD8 cells regarded as naive lacked CD45RO, were positively chosen for CCR7, and omitted terminally differentiated effector memory CD45RA+ cells. Sequenced by immunoSEQ multiplex PCR; TCRdb stores in-frame clones only, minus some. The sample records hundreds of thousands of clones, 92% being singletons. The length of the CDR3 is 13 residues. Per germline, CDR1 SEHNR and CDR2 FQNEAQ (reference sequence). The V gene is TRBV7-9, the J gene TRBJ2-7; no firm D call. The TCR comes from a man aged 25 to 45 in good health. Sequencing was carried out using naive CD8+ T cells sorted from blood. In nucleotides, the CDR3 is TGTGCCAGCGGCTTGACCACATCCTACGAGCAGTACTTC. It translates to CASGLTTSYEQYF. Full variable domain (missing parts from reference TRBV7-9 and TRBJ2-7): DTGVSQNPRHKITKRGQNVTFRCDPISEHNRLYWYRQTLGQGPEFLTYFQNEAQLEKSRLLSDRFSAERPKGSFSTLEIQRTEQGDSAMYLCASGLTTSYEQYFGPGTRLTVT.